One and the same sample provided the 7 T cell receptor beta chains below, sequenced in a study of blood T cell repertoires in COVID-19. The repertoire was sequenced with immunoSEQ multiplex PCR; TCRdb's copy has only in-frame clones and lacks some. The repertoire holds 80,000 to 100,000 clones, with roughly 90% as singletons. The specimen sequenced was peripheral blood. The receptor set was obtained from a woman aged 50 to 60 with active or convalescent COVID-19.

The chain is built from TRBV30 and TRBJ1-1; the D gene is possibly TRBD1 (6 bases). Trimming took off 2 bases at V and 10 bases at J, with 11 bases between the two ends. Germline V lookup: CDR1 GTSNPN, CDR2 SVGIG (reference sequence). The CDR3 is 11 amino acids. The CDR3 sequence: CAWSKGGIAFF. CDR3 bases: TGTGCCTGGAGTAAAGGGGGTATAGCTTTCTTT.

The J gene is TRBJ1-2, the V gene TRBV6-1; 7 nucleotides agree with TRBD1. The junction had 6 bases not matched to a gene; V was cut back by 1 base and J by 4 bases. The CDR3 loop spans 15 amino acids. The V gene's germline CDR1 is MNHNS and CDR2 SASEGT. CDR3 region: CASSEGAGQTYGYTF. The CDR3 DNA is TGTGCCAGCAGTGAAGGGGCGGGACAGACCTATGGCTACACCTTC.

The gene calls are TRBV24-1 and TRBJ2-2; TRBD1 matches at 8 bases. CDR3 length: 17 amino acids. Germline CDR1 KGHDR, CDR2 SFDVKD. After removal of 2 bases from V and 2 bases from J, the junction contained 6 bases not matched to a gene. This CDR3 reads CATSDSGQATNTGELFF. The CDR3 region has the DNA TGTGCCACCAGTGATTCGGGACAGGCAACAAACACCGGGGAGCTGTTTTTT.

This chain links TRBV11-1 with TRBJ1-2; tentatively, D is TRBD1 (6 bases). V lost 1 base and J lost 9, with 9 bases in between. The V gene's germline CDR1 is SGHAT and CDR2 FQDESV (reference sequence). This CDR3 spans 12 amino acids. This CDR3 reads CASSLGTDSYTF. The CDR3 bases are TGTGCCAGCAGCTTAGGGACAGATAGCTACACCTTC. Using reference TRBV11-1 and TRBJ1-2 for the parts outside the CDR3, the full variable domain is EAEVAQSPRYKITEKSQAVAFWCDPISGHATLYWYRQILGQGPELLVQFQDESVVDDSQLPKDRFSAERLKGVDSTLKIQPAELGDSAMYLCASSLGTDSYTFGSGTRLTVV.

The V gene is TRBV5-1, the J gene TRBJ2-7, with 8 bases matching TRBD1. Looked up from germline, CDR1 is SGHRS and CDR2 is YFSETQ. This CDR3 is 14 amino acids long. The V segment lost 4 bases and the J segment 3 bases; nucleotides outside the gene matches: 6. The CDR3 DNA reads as TGCGCCAGCAGCCCGACAGGGGACCACTACGAGCAGTACTTC. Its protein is CASSPTGDHYEQYF. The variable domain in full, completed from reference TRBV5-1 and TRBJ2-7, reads KAGVTQTPRYLIKTRGQQVTLSCSPISGHRSVSWYQQTPGQGLQFLFEYFSETQRNKGNFPGRFSGRQFSNSRSEMNVSTLELGDSALYLCASSPTGDHYEQYFGPGTRLTVT.

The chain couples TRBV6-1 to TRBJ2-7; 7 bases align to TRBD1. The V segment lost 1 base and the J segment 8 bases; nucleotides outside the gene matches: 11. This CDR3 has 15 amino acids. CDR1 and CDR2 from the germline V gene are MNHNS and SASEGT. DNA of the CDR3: TGTGCCAGCAGTGAAGGTGTGACAGGGCTTAATAAGCAGTACTTC. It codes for CASSEGVTGLNKQYF.

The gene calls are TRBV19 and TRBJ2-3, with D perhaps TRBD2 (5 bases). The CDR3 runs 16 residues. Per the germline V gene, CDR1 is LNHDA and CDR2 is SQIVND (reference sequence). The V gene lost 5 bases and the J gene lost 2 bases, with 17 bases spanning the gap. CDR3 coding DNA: TGTGCCAGTAGTTCTTTGACTGGGGAGCTCACAGATACGCAGTATTTT. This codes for CASSSLTGELTDTQYF.